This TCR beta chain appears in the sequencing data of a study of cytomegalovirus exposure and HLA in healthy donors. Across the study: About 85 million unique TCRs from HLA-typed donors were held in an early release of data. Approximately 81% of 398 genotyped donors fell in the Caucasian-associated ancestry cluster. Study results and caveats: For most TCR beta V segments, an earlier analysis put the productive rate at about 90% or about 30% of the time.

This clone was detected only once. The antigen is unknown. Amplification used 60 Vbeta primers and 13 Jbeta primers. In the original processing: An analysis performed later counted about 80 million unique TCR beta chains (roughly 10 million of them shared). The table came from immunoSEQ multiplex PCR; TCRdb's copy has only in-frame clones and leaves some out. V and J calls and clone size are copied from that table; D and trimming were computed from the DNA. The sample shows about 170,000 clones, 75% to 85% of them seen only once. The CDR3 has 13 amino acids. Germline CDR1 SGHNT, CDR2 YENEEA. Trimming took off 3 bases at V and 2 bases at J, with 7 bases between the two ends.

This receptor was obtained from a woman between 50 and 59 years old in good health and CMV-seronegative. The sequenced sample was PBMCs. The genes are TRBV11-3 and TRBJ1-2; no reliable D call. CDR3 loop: CASSFSNNYGYTF. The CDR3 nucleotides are TGTGCCAGCAGCTTTAGTAACAACTATGGCTACACCTTC.